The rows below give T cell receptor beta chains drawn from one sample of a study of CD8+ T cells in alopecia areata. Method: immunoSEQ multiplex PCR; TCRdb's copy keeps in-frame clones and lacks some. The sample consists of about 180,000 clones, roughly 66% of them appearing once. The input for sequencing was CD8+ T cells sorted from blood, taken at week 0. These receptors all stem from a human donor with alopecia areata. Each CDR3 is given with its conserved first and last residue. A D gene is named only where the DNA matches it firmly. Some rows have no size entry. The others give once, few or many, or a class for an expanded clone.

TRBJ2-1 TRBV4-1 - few TGCGCCAGCAGCCAACCCGCTGCGGTGGTGAATGAGCAGTTCTTC CASSQPAAVVNEQFF
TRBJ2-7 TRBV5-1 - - TGCGCCAGCAGGGACGACAGCTCCTACGAGCAGTACTTC CASRDDSSYEQYF
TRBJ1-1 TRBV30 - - TGTGCCTGGAGTGTAGTGACATTAAATACTGAAGCTTTCTTT CAWSVVTLNTEAFF
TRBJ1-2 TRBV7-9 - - TGTGCCAGCAATATGGACAGCGTCATAGGCTACACCTTC CASNMDSVIGYTF
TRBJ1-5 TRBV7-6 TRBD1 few TGTGCCAGCAGCCCGGGGACAGCTAGCAATCAGCCCCAGCATTTT CASSPGTASNQPQHF
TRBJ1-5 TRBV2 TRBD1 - TGTGCCAGCAGGGACGGGACAGGGGCAAATCAGCCCCAGCATTTT CASRDGTGANQPQHF
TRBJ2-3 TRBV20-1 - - TGCAGTGCAGCGACAGATACGCAGTATTTT CSAATDTQYF
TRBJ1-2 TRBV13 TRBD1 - TGTGCCAGCAGCTTAGGCCGGACAGGGGGCATTGGCTACACCTTC CASSLGRTGGIGYTF
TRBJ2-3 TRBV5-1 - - TGCGCCAGCAGCTTTGGAGAGTCCACAGATACGCAGTATTTT CASSFGESTDTQYF
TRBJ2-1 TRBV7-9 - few TGTGCCAGCGGAGGAAATGCCGAGCAGTTCTTC CASGGNAEQFF
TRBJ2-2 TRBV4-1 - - TGCGCCAGCAGCCTTACCGGACACACCGGGGAGCTGTTTTTT CASSLTGHTGELFF
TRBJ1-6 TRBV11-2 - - TGTGCCAGCAGCTTGAGCAGGGGCGGGTCACCCCTCCACTTT CASSLSRGGSPLHF
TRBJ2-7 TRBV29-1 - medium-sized TGCAGCGTTGAAGCGGAAGGGGCCCCATCCTACGAGCAGTACTTC CSVEAEGAPSYEQYF
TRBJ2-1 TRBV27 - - TGTGCCAGCAGTCTGATGAGCTCCTACAATGAGCAGTTCTTC CASSLMSSYNEQFF
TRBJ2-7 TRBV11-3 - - TGTGCCAGCAGCTCCACAGGGTACGAGCAGTACTTC CASSSTGYEQYF
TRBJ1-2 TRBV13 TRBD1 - TGTGCCAGCAGCCCAAATACAGGGGTTCTAGGCTACACCTTC CASSPNTGVLGYTF
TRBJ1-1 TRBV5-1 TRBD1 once TGCGCCAGCAGCTCGACAGGGGAAGCTTTCTTT CASSSTGEAFF
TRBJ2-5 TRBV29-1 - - TGCAGCGGAGAGATTGTGGTGTCGGAGACCCAGTACTTC CSGEIVVSETQYF
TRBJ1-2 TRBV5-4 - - TGTGCCAGCAGCTTCAGGGGCTATGGCTACACCTTC CASSFRGYGYTF
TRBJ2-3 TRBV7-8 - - TGTGCCAGCAGCTTCTTCCGCGGGGGCTCTAGCACAGATACGCAGTATTTT CASSFFRGGSSTDTQYF
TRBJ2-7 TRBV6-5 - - TGTGCCAGTGGAGGACGGTCCTACGAGCAGTACTTC CASGGRSYEQYF
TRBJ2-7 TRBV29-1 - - TGCAGCGTTTCCTCCCCAAACTCCTACGAGCAGTACTTC CSVSSPNSYEQYF
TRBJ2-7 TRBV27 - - TGTGCCAGCAGTTCGACCTACGAGCAGTACTTC CASSSTYEQYF
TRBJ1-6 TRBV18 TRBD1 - TGTGCCAGCTCACCACCGGGACAGGGTCCATCCTATAATTCACCCCTCCACTTT CASSPPGQGPSYNSPLHF
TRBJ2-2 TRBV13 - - TGTGCCAGCAGCTTAGGATCCACCGGGGAGCTGTTTTTT CASSLGSTGELFF
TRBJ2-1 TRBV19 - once TGTGCCAGTAGTATCGGCCCGAGCTCCTACAATGAGCAGTTCTTC CASSIGPSSYNEQFF
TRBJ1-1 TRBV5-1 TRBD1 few TGCGCCAGCAGCCGCGGACAGGGTGGTACTGAAGCTTTCTTT CASSRGQGGTEAFF
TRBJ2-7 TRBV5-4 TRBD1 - TGTGCCAGCAGCTCCGGACAGGGCGGATACGAGCAGTACTTC CASSSGQGGYEQYF
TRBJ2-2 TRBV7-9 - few TGTGCCAGCAGCTCGGACTGGGAAATCACCGGGGAGCTGTTTTTT CASSSDWEITGELFF
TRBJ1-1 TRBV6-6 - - TGTGCCAGCAGTTCCGGGACCACTGAAGCTTTCTTT CASSSGTTEAFF
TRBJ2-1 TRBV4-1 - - TGCGCCAGCAGCCCCCCTTCTAATGAGCAGTTCTTC CASSPPSNEQFF
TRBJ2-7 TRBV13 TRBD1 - TGTGCCAGCAGCTTAGGCTCGGGACAGAAATCCTACGAGCAGTACTTC CASSLGSGQKSYEQYF
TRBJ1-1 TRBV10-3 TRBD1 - TGTGCCATCAGGCCCGGGACAGGGAGTGGTGAAGCTTTCTTT CAIRPGTGSGEAFF
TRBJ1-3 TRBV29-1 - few TGCAGCGTTGAGGTGGCGGGGTCTGGAAACACCATATATTTT CSVEVAGSGNTIYF
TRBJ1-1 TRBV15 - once TGTGCCACCAGAGAAAAAGTTTTGAACACTGAAGCTTTCTTT CATREKVLNTEAFF
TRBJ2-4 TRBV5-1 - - TGCGCCAGCGCTCTGTCGTGGGGGGCTCTAGCCAAAAACATTCAGTACTTC CASALSWGALAKNIQYF
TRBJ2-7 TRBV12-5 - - TGTGCTAGTGGTCCGCAGACAGGTTGGTACGAGCAGTACTTC CASGPQTGWYEQYF
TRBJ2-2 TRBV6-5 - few TGTGCCAGCAGTTACGGGGGGAACACCGGGGAGCTGTTTTTT CASSYGGNTGELFF
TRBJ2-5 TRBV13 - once TGTGCCAGCAGCTTAGTAGTGGAGGAGACCCAGTACTTC CASSLVVEETQYF
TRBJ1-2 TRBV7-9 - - TGTGCCAGCAGCAGCAGGGGCTTGAATGGCTACACCTTC CASSSRGLNGYTF
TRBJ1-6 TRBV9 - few TGTGCCAGCAGCGTAGGAAATTCACCCCTCCACTTT CASSVGNSPLHF
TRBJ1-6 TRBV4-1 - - TGCGCCAGCAGCCAGGGGACACCAAATAATTCACCCCTCCACTTT CASSQGTPNNSPLHF
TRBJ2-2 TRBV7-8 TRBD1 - TGTGCCAGCAGCCTCGGACAGGGGGTATGGACCGGGGAGCTGTTTTTT CASSLGQGVWTGELFF
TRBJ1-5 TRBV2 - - TGTGCCAGCAGTTTTCCTCGGGATCAACACGATCAGCCCCAGCATTTT CASSFPRDQHDQPQHF
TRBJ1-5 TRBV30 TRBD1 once TGTGCCTGGACCAACGGGACAGGGTGGAGCAATCAGCCCCAGCATTTT CAWTNGTGWSNQPQHF
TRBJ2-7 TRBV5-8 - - TGTGCCAGCAGTCCGCTCCAGGAATACGAGCAGTACTTC CASSPLQEYEQYF
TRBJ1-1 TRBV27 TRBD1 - TGTGCCAGCAGTCCTTTCGGGACAGGCACTGAAGCTTTCTTT CASSPFGTGTEAFF
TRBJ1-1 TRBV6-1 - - TGTGCCAGCAGTGAAGTGGAGGGCACTGAAGCTTTCTTT CASSEVEGTEAFF